This TCR beta chain comes out of a study of T cells in Graves' hyperthyroidism and ophthalmopathy (dated by TCRdb to 2018 to 2020). For the study in its entirety: Peripheral blood was sampled at the time of initial diagnosis, prior to any treatment. The study also compared thyroid tissue and blood T-cell repertoires from about six Graves' hyperthyroidism patients. TCR Vbeta CDR3 sequencing of fewer than 150 peripheral blood samples (over 40 ophthalmopathy, about 74 hyperthyroidism and some 17 progressor patients) is reported in the paper. The 100 discovery patients were divided at random into training and test sets in a 7:3 ratio. After blood sampling, hyperthyroidism patients were treated with methimazole at a starting dose of 30 mg daily, and ophthalmopathy patients were treated with high-dose intravenous methylprednisolone. To identify TCR V-J signatures that set the groups apart, the researchers used a discovery cohort of about a hundred patients, made up of 40 to 45 with Graves' ophthalmopathy and 55 to 65 with stable Graves' hyperthyroidism. Prospective prediction of ophthalmopathy was tested in an independent validation cohort consisting of 18 to 20 hyperthyroidism patients and over 15 patients who later progressed to ophthalmopathy. Study-wide findings and limitations: Most expanded thyroid clonotypes (frequency above 0.001) were also detected in blood, suggesting blood repertoires may reflect thyroid immune responses. Ophthalmopathy was separated from stable hyperthyroidism by a 13 V-J signature model, with about 86% sensitivity and just over 81% specificity obtained in cross-validation and 80%/75% obtained in testing. During validation, the model predicted progression to ophthalmopathy a median of approximately 7 months ahead of onset, with almost 71% sensitivity and around 73% specificity. No statistical method was used to fix the sample size in advance, and group allocation was not hidden from the investigators.

With respect to this clonotype: The antigen this receptor binds is unknown. No much larger clonotype is one base removed from it; base qualities were not supplied.

The TCR beta CDR3 regions were amplified from the RNA transcripts. A first-round RT-PCR of the TCR CDR3 used the HTBI primer set with the Qiagen OneStep RT-PCR kit. Libraries were constructed in a second round of multiplex PCR, after which size selection and purification were carried out. Libraries were sequenced paired-end with 100 bp reads on an Illumina HiSeq2000. The source study handled its data this way. Raw data were processed with SOAPnuke, discarding reads with adapters, uncalled bases, mean Phred below 15, or no exact constant-primer or identifier match. COPE v1.2.5 was used to merge high-quality paired reads, and clonotypes were defined as unique nucleotide sequences. MiTCR v1.1 was used to align clonotypes to the IMGT TRBV, TRBD and TRBJ reference segments. Analysis was restricted to V-J combinations with a frequency above 0.0001, which covered 99% to 99.2% of repertoires. A TCS score was defined as the ratio between F50 (clonal expansion) and ExV (chaos), using BLOSUM62-based TCRdist between CDR3 peptides within each V-J. Welch's t-statistics and random forest reduced some 510 V-J features to 13, which were used in a naive Bayes classifier (R e1071). TCRdb reprocessed the public reads (quality trimming at Q25 with fastp, clone calling with MiXCR) and kept in-frame beta chains. When rows share a CDR3 protein, they turn into one entry using the most common DNA and genes. The V and J calls follow TCRdb's processing rather than the paper's. This sample has nearly 600,000 distinct CDR3 sequences in its table, and 12% to 15% of those were observed once. Over 6% of the sample lies in the top ten.

Moderately to severely active disease, a Clinical Activity Score of at least 3, a NOSPECS grade of at least 4, and a duration under 3 months were present in ophthalmopathy patients. The study excluded patients with uncontrolled infections, other autoimmune diseases, pregnancy or lactation. Clinical symptoms, serum thyroxine and TRAb, thyroid ultrasound, and orbital computed tomography formed the basis for the diagnoses. Ficoll-Paque density gradient centrifugation was used to isolate PBMCs from about 9 ml of fresh peripheral blood. Total RNA was extracted using Trizol reagent, and RNA quality was assessed on an Agilent 2100 Bioanalyzer. The germline V gene (reference sequence) gives CDR1 as LNHDA and CDR2 as SQIVND. Cut back by 1 base and 2 bases, the V and J ends lie 7 bases apart. The cysteine opens and the phenylalanine closes a CDR3 of 14 amino acids. CDR3 DNA is the only sequence kept; it has 42 bases, read in frame from the first base.

The sample comprised blood. This clonotype was obtained from a young woman with Graves' ophthalmopathy. The chain is made from TRBV19 and TRBJ2-3; TRBD2 could be the D gene, as 5 bases match. The nucleotides read TGTGCCAGTAGTATAGCGGGAAACACAGATACGCAGTATTTT. This sequence encodes CASSIAGNTDTQYF.